A selection of T cell receptor beta chains follows, all from one sample in a study of regulatory T cells in long-lasting Graves disease. TCRdb itself ran the multiplex PCR reads through MiXCR, one entry per CDR3 protein. Among approximately 390,000 distinct CDR3 sequences listed, about 17% were seen once. Separately, the same data were catalogued under a study of T cells in Graves' hyperthyroidism and ophthalmopathy.

Specimen: peripheral blood mononuclear cells (PBMCs), collected at new diagnosis, from a patient treated with antithyroid drugs. Every receptor here comes from a young woman with Graves disease. CDR3s include the opening cysteine and the closing phenylalanine or tryptophan. Each record gives: V gene, D gene, clone size, J gene, CDR3 protein, CDR3 DNA. D genes are given only for firm matches. Size is stated for part of the rows, as once, few or many counts, or as a class when the clone is expanded.

V gene: TRBV3-1; D gene: TRBD2; clone size: NA; J gene: TRBJ2-1; CDR3 protein: CASRVGLAGGFNEQFF; CDR3 DNA: TGTGCCAGCAGGGTGGGACTAGCGGGAGGGTTCAATGAGCAGTTCTTC
V gene: TRBV5-6; D gene: NA; clone size: many; J gene: TRBJ2-5; CDR3 protein: CASSLAGAGVGETQYF; CDR3 DNA: TGTGCCAGCAGCTTGGCCGGGGCAGGGGTGGGAGAGACCCAGTACTTC
V gene: TRBV6-1; D gene: TRBD2; clone size: NA; J gene: TRBJ2-2; CDR3 protein: CASTLAGAQNTGELFF; CDR3 DNA: TGTGCCAGCACACTAGCGGGAGCCCAGAACACCGGGGAGCTGTTTTTT
V gene: TRBV2; D gene: NA; clone size: many; J gene: TRBJ2-4; CDR3 protein: CASSVENLAKNIQYF; CDR3 DNA: TGTGCCAGCAGTGTGGAGAACCTAGCCAAAAACATTCAGTACTTC
V gene: TRBV6-1; D gene: TRBD2; clone size: many; J gene: TRBJ2-1; CDR3 protein: CASTNLAGAGDEQFF; CDR3 DNA: TGTGCCAGCACCAATCTAGCGGGAGCGGGCGATGAGCAGTTCTTC
V gene: TRBV15; D gene: TRBD1; clone size: NA; J gene: TRBJ2-1; CDR3 protein: CATSDRGLSEQFF; CDR3 DNA: TGTGCCACCTCGGACAGGGGGCTTAGTGAGCAGTTCTTC
V gene: TRBV30; D gene: TRBD1; clone size: many; J gene: TRBJ2-4; CDR3 protein: CAWSGDSKNIQYF; CDR3 DNA: TGTGCCTGGAGTGGGGACAGCAAAAACATTCAGTACTTC
V gene: TRBV24-1; D gene: TRBD1; clone size: NA; J gene: TRBJ2-7; CDR3 protein: CATSRTGTYEQYF; CDR3 DNA: TGTGCCACCAGCCGGACAGGCACCTACGAGCAGTACTTC
V gene: TRBV3-1; D gene: NA; clone size: many; J gene: TRBJ2-7; CDR3 protein: CASSPRGAASRYKQYF; CDR3 DNA: TGTGCCAGCAGCCCTAGAGGAGCGGCCAGCCGGTACAAGCAGTACTTC
V gene: TRBV15; D gene: NA; clone size: NA; J gene: TRBJ2-5; CDR3 protein: CATSIQGNETQYF; CDR3 DNA: TGTGCCACCAGCATACAGGGTAACGAGACCCAGTACTTC
V gene: TRBV30; D gene: TRBD1; clone size: many; J gene: TRBJ2-2; CDR3 protein: CAQGAPGELFF; CDR3 DNA: TGTGCTCAGGGGGCTCCCGGGGAGCTGTTTTTT
V gene: TRBV2; D gene: TRBD1; clone size: many; J gene: TRBJ1-2; CDR3 protein: CASRGDSPYGYTF; CDR3 DNA: TGTGCCAGCAGGGGGGACAGTCCCTATGGCTACACCTTC
V gene: TRBV12-3/TRBV12-4; D gene: NA; clone size: many; J gene: TRBJ1-5; CDR3 protein: CASSLSFGRSNQPQHF; CDR3 DNA: TGTGCCAGCAGTTTAAGTTTTGGCAGATCCAATCAGCCCCAGCATTTT
V gene: TRBV7-9; D gene: NA; clone size: NA; J gene: TRBJ2-3; CDR3 protein: CASTPGAGPTDTRYF; CDR3 DNA: TGTGCCAGCACCCCAGGGGCAGGGCCCACAGATACGCGGTATTTT
V gene: TRBV11-2; D gene: TRBD2; clone size: many; J gene: TRBJ2-1; CDR3 protein: CASSLVSGRAFF; CDR3 DNA: TGTGCCAGCAGCTTAGTCAGCGGGAGGGCCTTCTTC
V gene: TRBV3-1; D gene: NA; clone size: NA; J gene: TRBJ2-5; CDR3 protein: CASRLKETQYF; CDR3 DNA: TGTGCCAGCAGGCTTAAAGAGACCCAGTACTTC
V gene: TRBV3-1; D gene: NA; clone size: NA; J gene: TRBJ2-7; CDR3 protein: CASSSLGGAPDKQYF; CDR3 DNA: TGTGCCAGCAGCAGCCTGGGGGGGGCTCCCGACAAGCAGTACTTC
V gene: TRBV6-1; D gene: TRBD1; clone size: NA; J gene: TRBJ1-5; CDR3 protein: CASRSLRDSRNQPQHF; CDR3 DNA: TGTGCCAGCAGGTCACTCCGGGACAGTAGGAATCAGCCCCAGCATTTT
V gene: TRBV6-1; D gene: NA; clone size: few; J gene: TRBJ1-2; CDR3 protein: CAVTRTGNYGYTF; CDR3 DNA: TGTGCCGTGACGCGGACGGGGAACTATGGCTACACCTTC
V gene: TRBV7-9; D gene: NA; clone size: NA; J gene: TRBJ2-1; CDR3 protein: CASSLGEVGEQFF; CDR3 DNA: TGTGCCAGCAGCTTAGGAGAGGTTGGCGAGCAGTTCTTC
V gene: TRBV9; D gene: TRBD2; clone size: NA; J gene: TRBJ2-7; CDR3 protein: CASSPLTGGLSEQYF; CDR3 DNA: TGTGCCAGCAGTCCACTCACGGGAGGCCTTTCCGAGCAGTACTTC
V gene: TRBV20-1; D gene: NA; clone size: many; J gene: TRBJ2-3; CDR3 protein: CSARVGSGADTQYF; CDR3 DNA: TGCAGTGCTAGAGTTGGTAGCGGCGCAGATACGCAGTATTTT
V gene: TRBV6-1; D gene: TRBD2; clone size: many; J gene: TRBJ2-2; CDR3 protein: CASKSRGINTGELFF; CDR3 DNA: TGTGCCAGCAAGTCGCGGGGGATTAACACCGGGGAGCTGTTTTTT
V gene: TRBV3-1; D gene: TRBD2; clone size: many; J gene: TRBJ2-3; CDR3 protein: CATSTSGRPDTQYF; CDR3 DNA: TGTGCCACCTCGACTAGCGGGAGACCAGATACGCAGTATTTT
V gene: TRBV3-1; D gene: NA; clone size: many; J gene: TRBJ1-4; CDR3 protein: CASSQGGGEKLFF; CDR3 DNA: TGTGCCAGCAGCCAAGGGGGGGGCGAAAAACTGTTTTTT
V gene: TRBV20-1; D gene: TRBD2; clone size: many; J gene: TRBJ2-1; CDR3 protein: CSAVSGGSYNEQFF; CDR3 DNA: TGCAGTGCTGTCAGCGGGGGGTCCTACAATGAGCAGTTCTTC
V gene: TRBV6-1; D gene: NA; clone size: NA; J gene: TRBJ1-4; CDR3 protein: CASGGSEKLFF; CDR3 DNA: TGTGCCAGCGGTGGCAGCGAAAAACTGTTTTTT
V gene: TRBV12-3/TRBV12-4; D gene: NA; clone size: many; J gene: TRBJ1-5; CDR3 protein: CASSVRASNQPQHF; CDR3 DNA: TGTGCCAGCAGCGTCAGGGCGAGCAATCAGCCCCAGCATTTT
V gene: TRBV28; D gene: TRBD2; clone size: many; J gene: TRBJ2-2; CDR3 protein: CASSLSLGASGMNTGELFF; CDR3 DNA: TGTGCCAGCAGTTTATCCCTCGGGGCGAGCGGGATGAACACCGGGGAGCTGTTTTTT
V gene: TRBV18; D gene: NA; clone size: many; J gene: TRBJ1-1; CDR3 protein: CASSPEPGPTAEAFF; CDR3 DNA: TGTGCCAGCTCACCGGAGCCAGGGCCCACCGCCGAAGCTTTCTTT
V gene: TRBV7-2; D gene: NA; clone size: NA; J gene: TRBJ1-5; CDR3 protein: CASSLGGFQPQHF; CDR3 DNA: TGTGCCAGCAGCTTAGGAGGGTTTCAGCCCCAGCATTTT
V gene: TRBV3-1; D gene: NA; clone size: many; J gene: TRBJ2-1; CDR3 protein: CASSQIGRTNEQFF; CDR3 DNA: TGTGCCAGCAGCCAAATCGGGAGAACGAATGAGCAGTTCTTC
V gene: TRBV5-4; D gene: NA; clone size: few; J gene: TRBJ1-2; CDR3 protein: CASSLMGDNYGYTF; CDR3 DNA: TGTGCCAGCAGCTTGATGGGCGATAACTATGGCTACACCTTC
V gene: TRBV6-1; D gene: TRBD2; clone size: many; J gene: TRBJ2-7; CDR3 protein: CASSSYSAGGYEQYF; CDR3 DNA: TGTGCCAGCAGCTCTTACAGCGCGGGGGGATACGAGCAGTACTTC
V gene: TRBV2; D gene: NA; clone size: many; J gene: TRBJ2-1; CDR3 protein: CASSGDGDEQFF; CDR3 DNA: TGTGCCAGCAGTGGGGATGGGGATGAGCAGTTCTTC
V gene: TRBV30; D gene: NA; clone size: many; J gene: TRBJ1-1; CDR3 protein: CAWSGQVVDGAFF; CDR3 DNA: TGTGCCTGGAGTGGACAGGTGGTTGATGGGGCTTTCTTT
V gene: TRBV7-2; D gene: TRBD2; clone size: many; J gene: TRBJ2-1; CDR3 protein: CASTLGTSAADEQFF; CDR3 DNA: TGTGCCAGCACCCTTGGGACTAGCGCCGCCGATGAGCAGTTCTTC
V gene: TRBV24-1; D gene: TRBD1; clone size: many; J gene: TRBJ2-7; CDR3 protein: CATSGPGQAYEQYF; CDR3 DNA: TGTGCCACCAGCGGACCGGGACAGGCCTACGAGCAGTACTTC
V gene: TRBV27; D gene: TRBD1; clone size: NA; J gene: TRBJ2-7; CDR3 protein: CASSLPGQGFPYEQYF; CDR3 DNA: TGTGCCAGCAGTTTACCGGGACAGGGTTTTCCCTACGAGCAGTACTTC
V gene: TRBV11-2; D gene: TRBD1; clone size: many; J gene: TRBJ2-1; CDR3 protein: CASSRDRGPNEQFF; CDR3 DNA: TGTGCCAGCAGCCGGGACAGGGGACCCAATGAGCAGTTCTTC
V gene: TRBV7-8; D gene: TRBD2; clone size: many; J gene: TRBJ2-5; CDR3 protein: CASSRLAGDQETQYF; CDR3 DNA: TGTGCCAGCAGCCGACTAGCGGGAGATCAAGAGACCCAGTACTTC
V gene: TRBV6-1; D gene: NA; clone size: few; J gene: TRBJ1-2; CDR3 protein: CASSDAQYYGYTF; CDR3 DNA: TGTGCCAGCAGTGACGCACAGTACTATGGCTACACCTTC
V gene: TRBV27; D gene: TRBD2; clone size: many; J gene: TRBJ2-3; CDR3 protein: CASSPRTSGGRTDTQYF; CDR3 DNA: TGTGCCAGCAGTCCCCGGACTAGCGGGGGTAGGACAGATACGCAGTATTTT
V gene: TRBV6-5; D gene: NA; clone size: many; J gene: TRBJ2-7; CDR3 protein: CASSYSSQGTYEQYF; CDR3 DNA: TGTGCCAGCAGTTACTCGTCGCAGGGGACCTACGAGCAGTACTTC
V gene: TRBV19; D gene: NA; clone size: NA; J gene: TRBJ2-1; CDR3 protein: CASSIQGQTYNEQFF; CDR3 DNA: TGTGCCAGTAGTATCCAGGGACAAACCTACAATGAGCAGTTCTTC
V gene: TRBV28; D gene: TRBD2; clone size: many; J gene: TRBJ2-5; CDR3 protein: CASSSASGSRETQYF; CDR3 DNA: TGTGCCAGCAGTTCGGCTAGCGGGAGCAGGGAGACCCAGTACTTC
V gene: TRBV7-9; D gene: TRBD1; clone size: many; J gene: TRBJ1-2; CDR3 protein: CASNPDRGNYGYTF; CDR3 DNA: TGTGCCAGCAACCCCGACAGGGGAAACTATGGCTACACCTTC
V gene: TRBV20-1; D gene: NA; clone size: many; J gene: TRBJ1-2; CDR3 protein: CSARSLTYGYTF; CDR3 DNA: TGCAGTGCTAGAAGCCTTACCTATGGCTACACCTTC
V gene: TRBV20-1; D gene: NA; clone size: many; J gene: TRBJ1-6; CDR3 protein: CSARDPQVDTRHHF; CDR3 DNA: TGCAGTGCTAGAGATCCCCAGGTCGACACCCGGCACCACTTT
V gene: TRBV28; D gene: TRBD1; clone size: many; J gene: TRBJ2-7; CDR3 protein: CASSPGQYYEQYF; CDR3 DNA: TGTGCCAGCAGCCCGGGACAGTACTACGAGCAGTACTTC
V gene: TRBV5-1; D gene: TRBD2; clone size: many; J gene: TRBJ2-5; CDR3 protein: CASSGQRFGTSGGPQETQYF; CDR3 DNA: TGCGCCAGCAGCGGCCAGCGGTTTGGGACTAGCGGGGGGCCCCAAGAGACCCAGTACTTC
V gene: TRBV30; D gene: NA; clone size: few; J gene: TRBJ1-3; CDR3 protein: CAWADIRGNTIYF; CDR3 DNA: TGTGCCTGGGCCGACATCAGAGGAAACACCATATATTTT